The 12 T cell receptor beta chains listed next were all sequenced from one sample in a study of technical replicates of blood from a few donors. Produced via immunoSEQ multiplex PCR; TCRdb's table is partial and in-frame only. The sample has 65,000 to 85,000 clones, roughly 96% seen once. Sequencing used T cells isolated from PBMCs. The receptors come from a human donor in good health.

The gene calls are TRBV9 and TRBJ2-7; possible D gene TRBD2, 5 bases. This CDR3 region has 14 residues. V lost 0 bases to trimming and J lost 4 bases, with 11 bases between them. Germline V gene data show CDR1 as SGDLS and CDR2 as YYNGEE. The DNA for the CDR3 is TGTGCCAGCAGCGTAGCCCTAGCCCCTTACGAGCAGTACTTC. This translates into CASSVALAPYEQYF.

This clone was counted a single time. CDR3 DNA sequence: TGTGCCAGTAGTCGCGGGGGGGCCCTGAGCACAGATACGCAGTATTTT. Translating gives CASSRGGALSTDTQYF. The chain joins TRBV19 to TRBJ2-3, with 9 bases identical to TRBD2. Germline V lookup: CDR1 LNHDA, CDR2 SQIVND (reference sequence). This CDR3 comprises 16 residues. The V gene end was trimmed by 5 bases and the J gene end by 0 bases; junction bases not matched to a gene: 6. Using reference TRBV19 and TRBJ2-3 for the parts outside the CDR3, the full variable domain is DGGITQSPKYLFRKEGQNVTLSCEQNLNHDAMYWYRQDPGQGLRLIYYSQIVNDFQKGDIAEGYSVSREKKESFPLTVTSAQKNPTAFYLCASSRGGALSTDTQYFGPGTRLTVL.

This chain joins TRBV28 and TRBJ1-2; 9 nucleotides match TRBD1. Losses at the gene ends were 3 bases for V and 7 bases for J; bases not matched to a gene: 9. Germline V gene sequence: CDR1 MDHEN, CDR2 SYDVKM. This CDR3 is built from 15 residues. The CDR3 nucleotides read TGTGCCAGCAGTTTGGGGACAGGGCGTTCGGGTGGCTACACCTTC. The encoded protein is CASSLGTGRSGGYTF.

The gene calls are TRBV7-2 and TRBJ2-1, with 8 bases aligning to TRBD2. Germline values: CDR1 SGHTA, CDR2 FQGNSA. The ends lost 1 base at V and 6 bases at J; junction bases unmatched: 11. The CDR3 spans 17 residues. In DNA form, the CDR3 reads TGTGCCAGCAGCTTAGTCGGGTCTGCGGGGGGTATCAATGAGCAGTTCTTC. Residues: CASSLVGSAGGINEQFF.

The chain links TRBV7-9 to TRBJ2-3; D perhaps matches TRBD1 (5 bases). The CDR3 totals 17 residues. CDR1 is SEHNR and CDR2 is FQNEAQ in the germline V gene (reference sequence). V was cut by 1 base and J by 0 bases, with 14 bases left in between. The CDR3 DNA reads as TGTGCCAGCAGCTTAGGGTGGGCAGGGAAGAGCACAGATACGCAGTATTTT. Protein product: CASSLGWAGKSTDTQYF.

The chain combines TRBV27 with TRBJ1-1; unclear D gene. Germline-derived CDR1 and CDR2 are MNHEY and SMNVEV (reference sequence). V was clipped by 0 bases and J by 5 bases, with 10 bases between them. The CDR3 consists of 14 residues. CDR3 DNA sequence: TGTGCCAGCAGTTTATCTGTCAGAGGGACTGAAGCTTTCTTT. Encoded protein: CASSLSVRGTEAFF.

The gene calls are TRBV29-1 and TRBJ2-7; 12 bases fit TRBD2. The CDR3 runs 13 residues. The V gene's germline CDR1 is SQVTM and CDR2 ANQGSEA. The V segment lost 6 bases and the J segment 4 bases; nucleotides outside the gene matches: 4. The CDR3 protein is CSVTSGGPYEQYF. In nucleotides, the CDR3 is TGCAGCGTGACTAGCGGGGGACCTTACGAGCAGTACTTC.

Written as DNA, the CDR3 is TGTGCCAGCAGGGACAGGGGGCCCACAGATACGCAGTATTTT. Its protein product is CASRDRGPTDTQYF. The V call is TRBV6-5, the J call TRBJ2-3; TRBD1 matches at 11 bases. V trimming: 6 bases; J trimming: 2 bases; junction bases outside the gene matches: 1. The CDR3 spans 14 residues. The V gene's germline CDR1 is MNHEY and CDR2 SVGAGI.

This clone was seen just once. CDR3 DNA: TGCGCCAGCAGCTTGGTCGCGGAATGGAGCACAGATACGCAGTATTTT. Translating it yields CASSLVAEWSTDTQYF. The V gene is TRBV5-1, the J gene TRBJ2-3; D uncertain. The CDR3 consists of 16 residues. The V end was cut by 0 bases, the J end by 0 bases, with 11 bases between. Per germline, CDR1 SGHRS and CDR2 YFSETQ.

The CDR3 coding sequence is TGCAGCGCTCACCTAGGGGGCACTGAAGCTTTCTTT. Its protein product is CSAHLGGTEAFF. The chain employs TRBV29-1 and TRBJ1-1; possibly TRBD1 for D (6 bases). CDR3 size: 12 residues. V lost 7 bases, J lost 4 bases, and 13 bases lay in between. The V gene's germline CDR1 is SQVTM and CDR2 ANQGSEA. Full variable domain (missing parts from reference TRBV29-1 and TRBJ1-1): SAVISQKPSRDICQRGTSLTIQCQVDSQVTMMFWYRQQPGQSLTLIATANQGSEATYESGFVIDKFPISRPNLTFSTLTVSNMSPEDSSIYLCSAHLGGTEAFFGQGTRLTVV.

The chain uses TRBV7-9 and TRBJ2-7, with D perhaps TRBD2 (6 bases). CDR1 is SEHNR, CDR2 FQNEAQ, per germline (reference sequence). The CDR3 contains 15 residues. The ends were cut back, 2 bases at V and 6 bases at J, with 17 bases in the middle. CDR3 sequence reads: CASSLSGEYQSEQYF. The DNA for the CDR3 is TGTGCCAGCAGCTTATCGGGGGAGTATCAGAGCGAGCAGTACTTC.

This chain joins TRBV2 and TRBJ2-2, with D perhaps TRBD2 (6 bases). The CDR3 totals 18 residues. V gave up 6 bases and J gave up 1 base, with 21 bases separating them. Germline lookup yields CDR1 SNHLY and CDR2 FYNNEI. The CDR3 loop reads CASRPPLARLGNTGELFF. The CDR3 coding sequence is TGTGCCAGCAGACCCCCGCTAGCGCGACTGGGGAACACCGGGGAGCTGTTTTTT.